This TCR beta chain was sequenced for a study of shared clonotypes between healthy human individuals. The CDR3 contains 13 residues. Deletions cut 2 bases from V and 3 bases from J, with 7 bases between. Germline CDR1 LNHDA, CDR2 SQIVND (reference sequence). Details on this clone: Its target is not known. Other nucleotide sequences in the sample specify the same CDR3.

The repertoire was sequenced with immunoSEQ multiplex PCR; TCRdb's copy has only in-frame clones and lacks some. This sample yields roughly 170,000 clones, of which over 50% are seen a single time; about 9.4% belongs to the top ten. General study findings and limits: With a few donors compared, about 5.2% of naive CD4 clonotypes were shared. Relative to their counterparts shared across all four donors, non-shared clonotypes exhibited diminished generation probabilities. An expected dependence of interdonor clonotype sharing on sequencing depth was noted.

This clonotype was obtained from a man aged 30 to 45 in good health. Sequenced material: memory CD4+ T cells sorted from blood. As for subset: CD45RA-negative fraction. This chain uses TRBV19 with TRBJ1-1, with a weak D call TRBD1 (5 bases). CDR3 coding DNA: TGTGCCAGTAGTATAAGGGGATACACTGAAGCTTTCTTT. Translating gives CASSIRGYTEAFF.